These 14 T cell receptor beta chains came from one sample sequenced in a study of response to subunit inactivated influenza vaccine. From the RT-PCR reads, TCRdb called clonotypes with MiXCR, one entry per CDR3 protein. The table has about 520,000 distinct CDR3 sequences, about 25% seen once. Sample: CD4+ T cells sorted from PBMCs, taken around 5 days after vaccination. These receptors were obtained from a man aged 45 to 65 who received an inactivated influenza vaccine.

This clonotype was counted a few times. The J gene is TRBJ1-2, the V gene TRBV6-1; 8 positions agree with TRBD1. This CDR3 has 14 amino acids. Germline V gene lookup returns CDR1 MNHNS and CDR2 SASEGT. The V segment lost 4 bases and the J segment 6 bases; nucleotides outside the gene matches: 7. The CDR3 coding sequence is TGTGCCAGCAGTGGGAGGACAGGGAATCATGGCTACACCTTC. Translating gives CASSGRTGNHGYTF.

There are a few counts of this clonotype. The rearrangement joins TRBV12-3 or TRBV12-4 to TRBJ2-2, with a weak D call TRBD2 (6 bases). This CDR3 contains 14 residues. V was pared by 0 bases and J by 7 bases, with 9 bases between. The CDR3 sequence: CASSLARRVGELFF. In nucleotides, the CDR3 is TGTGCCAGCAGTTTAGCGCGGAGGGTCGGGGAGCTGTTTTTT.

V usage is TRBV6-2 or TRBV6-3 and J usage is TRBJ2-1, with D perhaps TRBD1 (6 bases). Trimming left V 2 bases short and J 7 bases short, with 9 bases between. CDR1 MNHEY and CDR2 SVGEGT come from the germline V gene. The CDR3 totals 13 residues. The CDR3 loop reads CASSYLQGNEQFF. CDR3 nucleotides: TGTGCCAGCAGTTACCTACAGGGAAATGAGCAGTTCTTC.

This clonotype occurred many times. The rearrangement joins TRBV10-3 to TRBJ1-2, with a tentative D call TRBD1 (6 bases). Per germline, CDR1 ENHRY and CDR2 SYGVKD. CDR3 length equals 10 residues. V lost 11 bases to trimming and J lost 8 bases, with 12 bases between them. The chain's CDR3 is CAAGVGGYTF. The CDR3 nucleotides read TGTGCCGCAGGGGTCGGCGGCTACACCTTC.

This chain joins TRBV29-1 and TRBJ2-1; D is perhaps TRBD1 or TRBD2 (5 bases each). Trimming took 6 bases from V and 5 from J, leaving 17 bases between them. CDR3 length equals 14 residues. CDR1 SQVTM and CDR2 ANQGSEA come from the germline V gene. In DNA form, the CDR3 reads TGCAGCGTCCAACGAGGGACGGGAAACAATGAGCAGTTCTTC. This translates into CSVQRGTGNNEQFF.

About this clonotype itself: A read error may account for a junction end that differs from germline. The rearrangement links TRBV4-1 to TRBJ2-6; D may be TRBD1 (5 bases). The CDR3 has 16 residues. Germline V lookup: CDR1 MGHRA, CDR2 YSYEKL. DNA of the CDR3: TGCGCCAGCAGCCAAGACTGGACCTCTGGGGCCAACGCCCTGACTTTC. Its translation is CASSQDWTSGANALTF.

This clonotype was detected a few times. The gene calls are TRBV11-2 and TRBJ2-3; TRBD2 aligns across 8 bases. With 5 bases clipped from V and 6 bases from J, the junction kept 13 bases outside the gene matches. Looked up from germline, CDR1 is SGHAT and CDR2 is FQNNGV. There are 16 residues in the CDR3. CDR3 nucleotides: TGTGCCAGCAGCGTCCCCTTCGGGAGGGGGAGGGATACGCAGTATTTT. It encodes CASSVPFGRGRDTQYF.

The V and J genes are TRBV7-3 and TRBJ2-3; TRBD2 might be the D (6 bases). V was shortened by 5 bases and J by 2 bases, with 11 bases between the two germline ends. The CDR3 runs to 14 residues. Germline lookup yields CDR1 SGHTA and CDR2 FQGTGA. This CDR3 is CASSTGVFTDTQYF. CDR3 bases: TGTGCCAGCAGCACGGGAGTTTTCACAGATACGCAGTATTTT.

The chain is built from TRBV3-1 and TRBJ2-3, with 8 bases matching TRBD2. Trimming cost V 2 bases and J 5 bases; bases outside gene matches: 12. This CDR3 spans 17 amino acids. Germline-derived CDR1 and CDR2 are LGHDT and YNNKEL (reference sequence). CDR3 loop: CASSQPPFAGGLDTQYF. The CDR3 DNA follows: TGTGCCAGCAGCCAACCACCATTTGCGGGGGGATTAGATACGCAGTATTTT.

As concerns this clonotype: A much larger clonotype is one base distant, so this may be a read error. CDR3 region: CASSHGGTQYF. The CDR3 nucleotides read TGTGCCAGCAGCCACGGAGGGACCCAGTACTTC. The J gene is TRBJ2-5, the V gene TRBV6-2 or TRBV6-3; perhaps TRBD2 as D (5 bases). The CDR3 is 11 amino acids. The germline V gene encodes CDR1 MNHEY and CDR2 SVGEGT. V lost 6 bases, J lost 7 bases, and 9 bases lay in between.

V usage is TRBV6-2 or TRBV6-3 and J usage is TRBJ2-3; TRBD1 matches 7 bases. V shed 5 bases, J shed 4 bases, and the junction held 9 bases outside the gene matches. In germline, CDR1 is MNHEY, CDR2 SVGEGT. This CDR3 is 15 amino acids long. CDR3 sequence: CASSRDRDPPDTQYF. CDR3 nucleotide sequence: TGTGCCAGCAGTCGCGACAGGGACCCCCCAGATACGCAGTATTTT.

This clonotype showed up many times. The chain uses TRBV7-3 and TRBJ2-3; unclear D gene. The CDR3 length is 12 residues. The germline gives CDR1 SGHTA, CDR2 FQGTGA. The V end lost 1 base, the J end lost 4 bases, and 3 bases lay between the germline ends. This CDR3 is CASSLNADTQYF. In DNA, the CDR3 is TGTGCCAGCAGCTTAAACGCAGATACGCAGTATTTT.

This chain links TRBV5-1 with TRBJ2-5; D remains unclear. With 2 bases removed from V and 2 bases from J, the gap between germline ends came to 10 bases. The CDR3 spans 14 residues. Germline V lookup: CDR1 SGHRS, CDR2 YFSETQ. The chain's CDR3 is CASSLGRAQETQYF. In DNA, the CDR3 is TGCGCCAGCAGCTTAGGCAGAGCACAAGAGACCCAGTACTTC.

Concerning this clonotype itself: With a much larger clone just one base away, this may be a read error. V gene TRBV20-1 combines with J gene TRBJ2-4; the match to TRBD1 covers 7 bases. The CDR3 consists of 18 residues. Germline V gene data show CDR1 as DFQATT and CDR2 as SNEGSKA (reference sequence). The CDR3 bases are TGCAGTGCTAGAGACCTACCTTTGTCCCTCTCCCAGGGGGAAATTCAGCACTTC. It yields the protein CSARDLPLSLSQGEIQHF.